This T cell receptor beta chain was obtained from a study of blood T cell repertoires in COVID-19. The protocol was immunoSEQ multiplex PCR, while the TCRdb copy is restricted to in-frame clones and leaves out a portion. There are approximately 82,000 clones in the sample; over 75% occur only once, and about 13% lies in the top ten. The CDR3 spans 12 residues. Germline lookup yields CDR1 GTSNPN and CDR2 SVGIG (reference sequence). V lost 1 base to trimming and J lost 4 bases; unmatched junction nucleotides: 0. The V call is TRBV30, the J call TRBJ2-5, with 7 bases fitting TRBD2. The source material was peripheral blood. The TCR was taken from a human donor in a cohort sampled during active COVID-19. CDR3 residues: CAWSGGGETQYF. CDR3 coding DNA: TGTGCCTGGAGTGGCGGGGGAGAGACCCAGTACTTC.